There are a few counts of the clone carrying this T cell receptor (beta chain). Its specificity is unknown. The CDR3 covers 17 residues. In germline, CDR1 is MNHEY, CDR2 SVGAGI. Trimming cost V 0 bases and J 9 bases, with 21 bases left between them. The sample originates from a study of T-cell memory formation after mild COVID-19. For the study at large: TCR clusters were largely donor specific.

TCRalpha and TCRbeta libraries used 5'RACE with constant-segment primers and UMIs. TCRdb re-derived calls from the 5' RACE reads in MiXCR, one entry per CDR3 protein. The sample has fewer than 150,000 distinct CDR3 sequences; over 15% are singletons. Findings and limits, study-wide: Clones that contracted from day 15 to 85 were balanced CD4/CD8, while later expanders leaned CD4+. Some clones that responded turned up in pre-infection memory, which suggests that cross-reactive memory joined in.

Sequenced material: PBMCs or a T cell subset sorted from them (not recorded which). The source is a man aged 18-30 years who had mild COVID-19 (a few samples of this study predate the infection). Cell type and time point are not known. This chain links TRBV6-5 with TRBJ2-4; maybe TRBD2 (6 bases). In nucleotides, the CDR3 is TGTGCCAGCAGTTACTCCGTTCTAACCGGGACCGGGGGCATTCAGTACTTC. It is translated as CASSYSVLTGTGGIQYF.